These 25 T cell receptor beta chains share one sample of origin, sequenced in a study of chemoradiotherapy in HPV16-positive cancers. The data were produced by immunoSEQ multiplex PCR, yet TCRdb's version contains in-frame clones alone and is incomplete. This sample has about 3,000 clones, with around 80% found just once. The source material was tumor tissue, sampled from a patient who underwent chemoradiotherapy. Source of these receptors: a human donor with HPV-associated anogenital cancer.

The DNA of the CDR3 is TGCAGCGTTGAAGTTACGGACAGGGGCTTCTACGAGCAGTACTTC. Residues: CSVEVTDRGFYEQYF. The chain carries TRBV29-1 and TRBJ2-7; 9 bases line up with TRBD1. This CDR3 spans 15 amino acids. The V segment lost 1 base and the J segment 3 bases; nucleotides outside the gene matches: 7. Germline V CDR1 and CDR2: SQVTM, ANQGSEA.

The chain joins TRBV25-1 to TRBJ2-2, with 8 bases matching TRBD1. Unmatched junction bases numbered 4, after V lost 4 bases and J lost 3 bases. Germline CDR1 MGHDK, CDR2 SYGVNS. CDR3 length: 15 residues. The CDR3 reads CASSGTGSDTGELFF. As DNA, the CDR3 is TGTGCCAGCAGTGGGACAGGGTCGGACACCGGGGAGCTGTTTTTT.

The genes are TRBV7-5 and TRBJ1-3; TRBD1 is the table's D call and was not checked against the DNA. TRBV7-5 is termed a pseudogene. The CDR3 length is 15 residues. The chain's CDR3 is CVRSLARFSGNTIYF. CDR3 DNA sequence: TGTGTCAGAAGCTTAGCCAGATTCTCTGGAAACACCATATATTTT.

This clone was seen only a few times. The V call is TRBV4-1, the J call TRBJ1-1, with no clear D. Germline V lookup: CDR1 MGHRA, CDR2 YSYEKL. V lost 5 bases and J 5 bases, leaving 12 bases between the germline ends. This CDR3 comprises 13 residues. The CDR3 DNA follows: TGCGCCAGCAGCAGCCAAGGGAATACTGAAGCTTTCTTT. Translated: CASSSQGNTEAFF.

CDR3 amino acids: CASSERGDRGRVSVHEKLFF. CDR3 bases: TGTGCCAGCAGTGAAAGAGGAGACAGGGGGCGCGTTTCTGTTCATGAAAAACTGTTTTTT. The chain joins TRBV6-1 to TRBJ1-4; 10 bases map to TRBD1. V lost 2 bases and J lost 6; bases outside the gene matches: 18. The CDR3 length is 20 residues. Germline loops: CDR1 MNHNS, CDR2 SASEGT.

The chain is built from TRBV29-1 and TRBJ1-2; D gene unclear. CDR1 and CDR2 from the germline V gene are SQVTM and ANQGSEA. The CDR3 spans 13 residues. DNA of the CDR3: TGCAGTGCTGGGAGGGCCCCCGACTATGGCTACACCTTC. Protein product: CSAGRAPDYGYTF.

V gene TRBV7-3 combines with J gene TRBJ2-2, with 7 bases matching TRBD2. Trimming cost V 5 bases and J 3 bases; bases outside gene matches: 6. Germline assignment: CDR1 SGHTA and CDR2 FQGTGA. The CDR3 contains 15 residues. CDR3 sequence: CASSPGTTDTGELFF. DNA for the CDR3: TGTGCCAGCAGCCCCGGGACTACCGACACCGGGGAGCTGTTTTTT.

The chain couples TRBV27 to TRBJ1-5; 7 nucleotides agree with TRBD1. Losses at the gene ends were 6 bases for V and 9 bases for J; bases not matched to a gene: 11. Germline-derived CDR1 and CDR2 are MNHEY and SMNVEV (reference sequence). The CDR3 is made up of 14 amino acids. CDR3 amino acids: CASSLDRDALPQHF. The CDR3 nucleotides are TGTGCCAGCAGCCTTGACAGGGATGCCCTGCCCCAGCATTTT.

This chain connects TRBV6-6 to TRBJ1-5, with D uncertain. The CDR3 contains 12 residues. Between the trimmed V and J ends, which lost 8 bases and 4 bases, there was a span of 9 bases. Germline-derived CDR1 and CDR2 are MNHNY and SVGAGI (reference sequence). The CDR3 bases are TGTGCCAGCTCAGAGCCGAATCAGCCCCAGCATTTT. Its translation: CASSEPNQPQHF.

The V and J genes are TRBV30 and TRBJ2-7; 7 bases align to TRBD1. V lost 3 bases to trimming and J lost 4 bases; unmatched junction nucleotides: 6. The CDR3 length is 13 residues. Germline assignment: CDR1 GTSNPN and CDR2 SVGIG (reference sequence). This CDR3 is CAWSDGTAYEQYF. DNA for the CDR3: TGTGCCTGGAGCGACGGGACAGCTTACGAGCAGTACTTC.

V is TRBV28 and J is TRBJ2-7; the D is unclear. Per the germline V gene, CDR1 is MDHEN and CDR2 is SYDVKM. With 6 bases removed from V and 1 base from J, the gap between germline ends came to 13 bases. This CDR3 is built from 14 residues. Written as DNA, the CDR3 is TGTGCCAGCAGCCCCCCGCACCTATCCTACGAGCAGTACTTC. Its translation is CASSPPHLSYEQYF. Full variable domain (rest looked up from reference TRBV28 and TRBJ2-7): DVKVTQSSRYLVKRTGEKVFLECVQDMDHENMFWYRQDPGLGLRLIYFSYDVKMKEKGDIPEGYSVSREKKERFSLILESASTNQTSMYLCASSPPHLSYEQYFGPGTRLTVT.

The rearrangement uses TRBV6-1 and TRBJ2-3; D not resolved. This CDR3 is 13 amino acids long. Germline assignment: CDR1 MNHNS and CDR2 SASEGT. Deletions cut 5 bases from V and 4 bases from J, with 10 bases between. The CDR3 protein is CASSLIGPDTQYF. Here the CDR3 DNA reads TGTGCCAGCAGTTTGATAGGGCCAGATACGCAGTATTTT.

J is TRBJ2-7 and V is TRBV4-2, with TRBD2 identical over 14 bases. Trimming at V came to 1 base and at J to 1 base, leaving 0 bases not matched to a gene. The CDR3 spans 16 residues. Germline V gives CDR1 LGHNA, CDR2 YNFKEQ. The CDR3 DNA reads as TGTGCCAGCAGCCAAGGGACTAGCGGGAGGTCCTACGAGCAGTACTTC. It translates to CASSQGTSGRSYEQYF.

The chain uses TRBV5-1 and TRBJ1-5, with 7 bases that match TRBD1. The CDR3 loop spans 15 amino acids. CDR1 and CDR2 (germline): SGHRS, YFSETQ. V was clipped by 0 bases and J by 6 bases; unmatched bases: 6. The CDR3 nucleotides are TGCGCCAGCAGCTTGGGACAGGGTTTTCGTCAGCCCCAGCATTTT. Protein product: CASSLGQGFRQPQHF.

The chain has TRBV9 and TRBJ2-2, with no clear D. Per germline, CDR1 SGDLS and CDR2 YYNGEE. Between the trimmed V and J ends, which lost 0 bases and 7 bases, there was a span of 4 bases. CDR3 length equals 12 residues. The chain's CDR3 is CASSVVVGELFF. The CDR3 nucleotides are TGTGCCAGCAGCGTAGTGGTCGGGGAGCTGTTTTTT.

The genes are TRBV28 and TRBJ1-1; D is uncertain. This CDR3 has 12 residues. Germline V gene lookup returns CDR1 MDHEN and CDR2 SYDVKM. The V end was cut by 6 bases, the J end by 4 bases, with 9 bases between. The CDR3, as DNA: TGTGCCAGCAGCACCCTCAGCACTGAAGCTTTCTTT. It is translated as CASSTLSTEAFF.

The chain couples TRBV6-1 to TRBJ2-6; 11 bases match TRBD1. Trimming cost V 8 bases and J 0 bases; bases outside gene matches: 0. Germline values: CDR1 MNHNS, CDR2 SASEGT. The CDR3 covers 15 residues. For the CDR3, the DNA is TGTGCCAGCGGGACAGGGGGCTCTGGGGCCAACGTCCTGACTTTC. Protein product: CASGTGGSGANVLTF.

This chain links TRBV5-1 with TRBJ1-1, with D perhaps TRBD1 (6 bases). The CDR3 covers 15 residues. Between the trimmed V and J ends, which lost 4 bases and 7 bases, there was a span of 20 bases. Germline-derived CDR1 and CDR2 are SGHRS and YFSETQ. CDR3 residues: CASSQGTPFGGEAFF. The CDR3, as DNA: TGCGCCAGCAGCCAAGGGACACCTTTTGGCGGTGAAGCTTTCTTT.

This clone was picked up a small number of times. Here the CDR3 DNA reads TGTGCCAGCACAACCCCGGACAGGGCTAGAGGGTACGAGCAGTACTTC. Protein: CASTTPDRARGYEQYF. The chain has TRBV28 and TRBJ2-7; 8 positions agree with TRBD1. There are 16 residues in the CDR3. V gave up 7 bases and J gave up 4 bases; unmatched junction bases: 15. Germline V CDR1 and CDR2: MDHEN, SYDVKM. Using reference TRBV28 and TRBJ2-7 for the parts outside the CDR3, the full variable domain is DVKVTQSSRYLVKRTGEKVFLECVQDMDHENMFWYRQDPGLGLRLIYFSYDVKMKEKGDIPEGYSVSREKKERFSLILESASTNQTSMYLCASTTPDRARGYEQYFGPGTRLTVT.

V gene TRBV30 combines with J gene TRBJ1-2; 9 positions agree with TRBD1. The CDR3 has 14 residues. Unmatched junction bases numbered 3, after V lost 2 bases and J lost 2 bases. CDR1 and CDR2 from the germline V gene are GTSNPN and SVGIG (reference sequence). CDR3 in amino acids: CAWSTGQGNYGYTF. CDR3 nucleotides: TGTGCCTGGAGTACCGGACAGGGGAACTATGGCTACACCTTC.

The CDR3 DNA reads TGTGCCAGCAGTTTCCGACAGGGTGGGCAGCCCCAGCATTTT. Translated: CASSFRQGGQPQHF. The rearrangement links TRBV27 to TRBJ1-5; TRBD1 matches 7 bases. With V trimmed by 3 bases and J by 7 bases, 6 bases remained unmatched. This CDR3 has 14 residues. Germline V CDR1 and CDR2: MNHEY, SMNVEV (reference sequence).

The chain couples TRBV30 to TRBJ2-7; 8 bases match TRBD2. V lost 1 base and J lost 3; bases outside the gene matches: 11. The germline V gene encodes CDR1 GTSNPN and CDR2 SVGIG (reference sequence). CDR3 length: 16 residues. CDR3 coding DNA: TGTGCCTGGAGTGGGACCCTAGCGGGCGGGCACTACGAGCAGTACTTC. Amino acids: CAWSGTLAGGHYEQYF. Using reference TRBV30 and TRBJ2-7 for the parts outside the CDR3, the full variable domain is SQTIHQWPATLVQPVGSPLSLECTVEGTSNPNLYWYRQAAGRGLQLLFYSVGIGQISSEVPQNLSASRPQDRQFILSSKKLLLSDSGFYLCAWSGTLAGGHYEQYFGPGTRLTVT.

This chain links TRBV7-9 with TRBJ2-1; the match to TRBD2 covers 14 bases. Trimming took 1 base from V and 3 from J; bases not matched to a gene: 5. The CDR3 loop spans 18 amino acids. Germline values: CDR1 SEHNR, CDR2 FQNEAQ (reference sequence). CDR3 amino acids: CASSLVLTSGGVYNEQFF. The DNA for the CDR3 is TGTGCCAGCAGCTTAGTTTTGACTAGCGGGGGGGTCTACAATGAGCAGTTCTTC.

The J gene is TRBJ1-6, the V gene TRBV18; TRBD1 aligns across 9 bases. The CDR3 has 15 amino acids. Germline CDR1 and CDR2: KGHSH and LQKENI. After removal of 6 bases from V and 7 bases from J, the junction contained 7 bases not matched to a gene. Here the CDR3 reads CASSSRDRANSPLHF. The CDR3 coding sequence is TGTGCCAGCTCCAGTCGGGACAGGGCCAATTCACCCCTCCACTTT.

J is TRBJ2-3 and V is TRBV5-1, with 7 bases fitting TRBD2. CDR1 SGHRS and CDR2 YFSETQ come from the germline V gene. The length of the CDR3 is 13 residues. After removal of 8 bases from V and 0 bases from J, the junction contained 3 bases not matched to a gene. CDR3 sequence (DNA): TGCGCCAGTGGTAGCGGGAGCACAGATACGCAGTATTTT. It specifies CASGSGSTDTQYF.